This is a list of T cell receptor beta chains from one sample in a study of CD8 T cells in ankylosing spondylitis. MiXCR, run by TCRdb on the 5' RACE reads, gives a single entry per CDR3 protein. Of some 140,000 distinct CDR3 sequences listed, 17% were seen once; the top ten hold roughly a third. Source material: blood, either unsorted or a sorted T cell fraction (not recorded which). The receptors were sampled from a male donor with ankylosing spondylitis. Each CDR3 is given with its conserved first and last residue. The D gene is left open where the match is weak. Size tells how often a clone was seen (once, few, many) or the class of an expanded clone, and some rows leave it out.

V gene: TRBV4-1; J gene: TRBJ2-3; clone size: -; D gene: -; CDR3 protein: CASSQVVTATDTQYF; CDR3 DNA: TGCGCCAGCAGCCAAGTGGTAACGGCTACAGATACGCAGTATTTT
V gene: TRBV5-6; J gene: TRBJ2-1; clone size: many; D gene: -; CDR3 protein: CASSWRGSDEQFF; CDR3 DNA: TGTGCCAGCAGCTGGCGAGGGTCGGATGAGCAGTTCTTC
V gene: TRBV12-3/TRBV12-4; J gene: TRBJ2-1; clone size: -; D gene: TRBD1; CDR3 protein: CASSPSADRTPYNEQFF; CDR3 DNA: TGTGCCAGCAGTCCCTCCGCGGACAGGACGCCCTACAATGAGCAGTTCTTC
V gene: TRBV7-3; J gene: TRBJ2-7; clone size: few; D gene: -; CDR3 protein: CASSPQYPGEQYF; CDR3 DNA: TGTGCCAGCAGCCCTCAGTACCCCGGAGAGCAGTACTTC
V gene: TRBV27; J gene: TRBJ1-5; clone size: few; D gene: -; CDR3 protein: CASSLSGYSDQPQHF; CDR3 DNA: TGTGCCAGCAGTTTATCGGGCTACAGTGATCAGCCCCAGCATTTT
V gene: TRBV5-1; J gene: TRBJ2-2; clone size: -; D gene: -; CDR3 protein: CASLSGAGELFF; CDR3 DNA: TGCGCCAGTTTGTCGGGGGCCGGGGAGCTGTTTTTT
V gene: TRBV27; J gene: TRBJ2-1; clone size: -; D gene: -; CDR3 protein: CASSSGTLYNEQFF; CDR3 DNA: TGTGCCAGCAGTTCCGGGACACTCTACAATGAGCAGTTCTTC
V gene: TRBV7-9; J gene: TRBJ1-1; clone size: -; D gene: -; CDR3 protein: CASMGVEAFF; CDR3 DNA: TGTGCCAGCATGGGGGTGGAGGCTTTCTTT
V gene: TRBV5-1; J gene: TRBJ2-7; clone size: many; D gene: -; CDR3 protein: CASSLADSNSYEQYF; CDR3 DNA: TGCGCCAGCAGCTTGGCGGACAGCAACTCCTACGAGCAGTACTTC
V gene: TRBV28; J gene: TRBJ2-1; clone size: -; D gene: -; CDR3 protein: CASSSVETYNEQFF; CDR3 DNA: TGTGCCAGCAGTTCTGTCGAAACCTACAATGAGCAGTTCTTC
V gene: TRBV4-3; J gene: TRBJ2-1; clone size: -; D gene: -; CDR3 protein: CASSPMGDNEQFF; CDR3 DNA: TGCGCCAGCAGCCCAATGGGGGACAATGAGCAGTTCTTC
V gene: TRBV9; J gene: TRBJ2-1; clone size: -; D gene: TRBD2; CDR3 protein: CASSGAVSGIYNEQFF; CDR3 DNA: TGTGCCAGCAGCGGTGCGGTCAGCGGGATCTACAATGAGCAGTTCTTC
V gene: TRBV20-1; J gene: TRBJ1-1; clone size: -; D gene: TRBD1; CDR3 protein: CSARFSGGTEAFF; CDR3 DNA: TGCAGTGCTAGGTTCTCAGGGGGGACTGAAGCTTTCTTT
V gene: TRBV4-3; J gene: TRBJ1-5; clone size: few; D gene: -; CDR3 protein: CASSLHNSNQPQHF; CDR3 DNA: TGCGCCAGCAGCCTTCATAATAGCAATCAGCCCCAGCATTTT
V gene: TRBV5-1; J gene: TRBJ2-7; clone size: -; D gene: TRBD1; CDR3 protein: CASSLAPTGGAYEQYF; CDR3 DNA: TGTGCCAGCAGCTTGGCTCCGACAGGGGGCGCGTACGAGCAGTACTTC
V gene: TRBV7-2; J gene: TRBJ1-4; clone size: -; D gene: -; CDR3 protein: CASSYPSGEKLFF; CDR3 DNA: TGTGCCAGCAGCTACCCTAGTGGTGAAAAACTGTTTTTT
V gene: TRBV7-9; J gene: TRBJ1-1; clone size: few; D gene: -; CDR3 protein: CASSLVDPHEAFF; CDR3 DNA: TGTGCCAGCAGCTTAGTCGACCCCCATGAAGCTTTCTTT
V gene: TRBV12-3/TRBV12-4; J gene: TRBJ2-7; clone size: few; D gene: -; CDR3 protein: CASSLVLGSYEQYF; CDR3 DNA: TGTGCCAGCAGTTTGGTATTGGGGAGCTACGAGCAGTACTTC
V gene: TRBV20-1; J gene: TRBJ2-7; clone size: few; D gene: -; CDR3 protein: CSASWVGTANLEQYF; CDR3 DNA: TGCAGTGCCTCTTGGGTAGGGACGGCGAACCTAGAGCAGTACTTC
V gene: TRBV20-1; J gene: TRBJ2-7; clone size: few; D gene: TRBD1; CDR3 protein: CSARTGISYEQYF; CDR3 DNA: TGCAGTGCTCGGACAGGGATCTCCTACGAGCAGTACTTC
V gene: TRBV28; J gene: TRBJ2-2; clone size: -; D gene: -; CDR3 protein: CASSPRDTPNTGELFF; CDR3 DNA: TGTGCCAGCAGTCCCCGGGACACACCGAACACCGGGGAGCTGTTTTTT
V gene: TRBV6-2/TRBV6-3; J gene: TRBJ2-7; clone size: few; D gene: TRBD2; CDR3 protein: CASSRRTSGIYEQYF; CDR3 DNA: TGTGCCAGCAGTAGGCGGACTAGCGGGATCTACGAGCAGTACTTC
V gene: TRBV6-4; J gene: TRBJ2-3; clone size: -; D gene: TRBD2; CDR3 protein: CASSDPGLGGTDTQYF; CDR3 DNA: TGTGCCAGCAGTGACCCGGGACTAGGGGGCACAGATACGCAGTATTTT
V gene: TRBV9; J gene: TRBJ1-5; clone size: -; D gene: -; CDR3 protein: CASSEGVWGDQPQHF; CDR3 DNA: TGTGCCAGCAGCGAGGGGGTTTGGGGGGATCAGCCCCAGCATTTT